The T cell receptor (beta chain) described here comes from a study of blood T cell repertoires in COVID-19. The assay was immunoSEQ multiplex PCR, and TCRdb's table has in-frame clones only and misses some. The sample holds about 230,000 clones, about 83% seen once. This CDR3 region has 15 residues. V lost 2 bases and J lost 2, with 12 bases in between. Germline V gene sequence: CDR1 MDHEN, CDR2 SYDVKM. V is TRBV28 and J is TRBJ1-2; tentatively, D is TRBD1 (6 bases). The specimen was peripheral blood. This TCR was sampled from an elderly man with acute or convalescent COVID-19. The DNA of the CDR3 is TGTGCCAGCAGTTTAGCAGGGGCGGCGAACTATGGCTACACCTTC. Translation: CASSLAGAANYGYTF.